This TCR beta chain was recovered during a study of cytomegalovirus exposure and HLA in healthy donors. From germline, CDR1 is SGHVS and CDR2 FNYEAQ. V was clipped by 6 bases and J by 1 base, with 16 bases between them. This CDR3 has 15 residues. PCR was performed using 60 Vbeta and 13 Jbeta primers. In the study's own analysis: As a later analysis found, there were 70 million to 90 million unique TCR beta chains, of which roughly 11 million were shared. The data were produced by immunoSEQ multiplex PCR, yet TCRdb's version contains in-frame clones alone and is incomplete. From that table come the V and J calls and clone size; the DNA was used to work out D and trimming. Altogether about 220,000 clones are present, roughly 85% being singletons, with the ten largest covering about 1.7%. Remarks on this clone: Antigen: not known.

General study results and limits: Later genetic work tied a missense DCLRE1C variant to beta-chain V and J trimming. Follow-up analysis found HLA locus-dependent TCR association rates, highest for DRB1 and lowest for HLA-C.

The clonotype comes from a male donor in good health and CMV-seronegative. The chain combines TRBV7-6 with TRBJ2-7; tentatively, D is TRBD2 (5 bases). Sequencing was done on a sample of PBMCs. The CDR3 loop reads CASSPAREWSYEQYF. The CDR3 DNA is TGTGCCAGCAGTCCTGCTAGGGAGTGGTCCTACGAGCAGTACTTC.